This T cell receptor (beta chain) was identified during a study of blood T cell repertoires in COVID-19. Overall study: Specimens from acute and convalescent COVID-19 originated in the United States, Italy and Spain. The cDNA or gDNA used as material had been derived from T cells, B-cell-depleted T cells, or PBMCs.

The CDR3 spans 15 residues. CDR1 MNHNY and CDR2 SVGAGI come from the germline V gene (reference sequence). V dropped 5 bases and J dropped 5 bases, with 18 bases sitting between them. In the source study's methods: Amplification with reference gene primers provided the estimates of nucleated cell counts. Only in-frame clones appear in the TCRdb table, and some are missing; sequencing was by immunoSEQ multiplex PCR. V, J and clone size are those of that table, while D and trimming were read from the DNA. The sample contains about 270,000 clones, more than 75% of which appear only once. This clonotype was sampled from a woman aged 60-75 years who had recovered from COVID-19. The chain has TRBV6-6 and TRBJ1-1; possibly TRBD1 for D (5 bases). The sequencing sample was made of peripheral blood. DNA for the CDR3: TGTGCCAGCAGTACATCCAGGGCCCCGAGGACTGAAGCTTTCTTT. It encodes CASSTSRAPRTEAFF.